This T cell receptor (beta chain) derives from a study of monozygotic twins with inflammatory bowel disease. Study-level findings and limits: Possibly because of limited power, concordant and discordant twins showed no difference in repertoire similarity.

CDR3 length: 14 amino acids. In germline, CDR1 is SGHTA, CDR2 FQGNSA. No DNA is given; TCRdb re-called the 5' RACE reads and lists each CDR3 protein once. The sample's table shows roughly 300,000 distinct CDR3 sequences. Regarding this clonotype: The antigen is unknown.

Specimen: blood. The sequence was obtained from a human donor with ulcerative colitis or Crohn's disease, or a healthy co-twin of an affected twin (not recorded which). The chain combines TRBV7-2 with TRBJ2-7. CDR3 sequence reads: CASSLEGITYEQYF.